The 15 T cell receptor beta chains in this list originate from one sample, sequenced in a study of blood T cell repertoires in COVID-19. Assay: immunoSEQ multiplex PCR; the TCRdb copy retains only in-frame clones and omits some. The data show tens of thousands of clones, with roughly nine tenths seen just once and roughly 5% held by the top ten. Input material: peripheral blood. These receptors were obtained from a man between 60 and 70 years old with active COVID-19.

CDR3 protein: CASRLGGRDRLRQFF. CDR3 bases: TGTGCCAGCAGGTTGGGGGGGAGGGACCGGCTACGGCAGTTCTTC. The rearrangement links TRBV28 to TRBJ2-1; 7 bases line up with TRBD2. The CDR3 runs to 15 residues. Germline CDR1 MDHEN, CDR2 SYDVKM. The trim removed 6 bases at V and 12 bases at J, leaving 17 bases unmatched.

This chain uses TRBV15 with TRBJ2-7; possible D gene TRBD2, 5 bases. The CDR3 totals 18 residues. V was trimmed by 4 bases and J by 1 base, leaving 23 bases between them. Germline V lookup: CDR1 LNHNV, CDR2 YYDKDF (reference sequence). The CDR3 sequence: CATSITTPGGPRSYEQYF. CDR3 DNA: TGTGCCACCAGCATCACTACCCCCGGAGGACCCAGATCCTACGAGCAGTACTTC.

This clone came up a few times. The rearrangement joins TRBV5-1 to TRBJ2-7; a weak D match, TRBD2 (6 bases). Looked up from germline, CDR1 is SGHRS and CDR2 is YFSETQ. The CDR3 runs to 14 residues. Trimming removed 5 bases at V and 2 bases at J, with 14 bases between. This CDR3 is CASSSEPGAYEQYF. The CDR3 nucleotides read TGCGCCAGCAGTTCCGAGCCGGGGGCCTACGAGCAGTACTTC.

The rearrangement joins TRBV7-2 to TRBJ1-4; the D is unclear. V lost 2 bases and J lost 11, with 12 bases in between. Germline V gene lookup returns CDR1 SGHTA and CDR2 FQGNSA. The CDR3 is made up of 13 amino acids. CDR3 DNA: TGTGCCAGCAGCTTATATACGGACTGGAAACTGTTTTTT. Translated: CASSLYTDWKLFF.

V is TRBV3-1 (or the pseudogene TRBV3-2) and J is TRBJ1-4; 8 bases are a match to TRBD1. Germline CDR1 is LGHDT and CDR2 is YNNKEL (reference sequence). CDR3 size: 20 residues. V shed 1 base, J shed 2 bases, and the junction held 15 bases outside the gene matches. The CDR3 region has the DNA TGTGCCAGCAGCCAAGGGGGTGGTCAGGGGGCATTGGAGACTAATGAAAAACTGTTTTTT. The encoded protein is CASSQGGGQGALETNEKLFF.

This clone was observed once. The chain combines TRBV28 with TRBJ1-2; D is unclear. Germline CDR1 MDHEN, CDR2 SYDVKM. The V end was cut by 3 bases, the J end by 7 bases, with 18 bases between. The CDR3 length is 15 residues. CDR3 sequence (DNA): TGTGCCAGCAGTTTGGGTACCGGGATTCGGTTTGGCTACACCTTC. It translates to CASSLGTGIRFGYTF.

The chain combines TRBV19 with TRBJ2-7; TRBD1 is a possible D gene (6 bases). Trimming left V 5 bases short and J 4 bases short, with 12 bases between. Germline V lookup: CDR1 LNHDA, CDR2 SQIVND (reference sequence). The CDR3 sequence is 13 residues long. As DNA, the CDR3 is TGTGCCAGTAGTCTCCGGCAGGGGTACGAGCAGTACTTC. Its translation: CASSLRQGYEQYF.

This sequence joins TRBV29-1 and TRBJ2-3, with 11 bases lining up with TRBD2. The CDR3 has 15 residues. V lost 6 bases to trimming and J lost 0 bases; unmatched junction nucleotides: 5. Germline-derived CDR1 and CDR2 are SQVTM and ANQGSEA. The CDR3 reads CSVGTSGFSTDTQYF. CDR3 bases: TGCAGCGTGGGGACTAGCGGCTTTAGCACAGATACGCAGTATTTT.

The chain employs TRBV2 and TRBJ2-5; tentative D call: TRBD2 (5 bases). The V end lost 8 bases, the J end lost 3 bases, and 13 bases lay between the germline ends. CDR1 SNHLY and CDR2 FYNNEI come from the germline V gene. This CDR3 is 13 amino acids long. For the CDR3, the DNA is TGTGCCAGCCAACTTTGGGAGAAAGAGACCCAGTACTTC. It codes for CASQLWEKETQYF.

The V gene is TRBV6-5, the J gene TRBJ2-4; 8 bases match TRBD2. Germline CDR1 is MNHEY and CDR2 is SVGAGI. Trimming cost V 2 bases and J 0 bases; bases outside gene matches: 3. The length of the CDR3 is 16 residues. CDR3 sequence (DNA): TGTGCCAGCAGTTACGAGGCGGGAGGAGCCAAAAACATTCAGTACTTC. It is translated as CASSYEAGGAKNIQYF.

The V gene is TRBV4-3, the J gene TRBJ2-7; 7 positions match TRBD1. Germline V gene lookup returns CDR1 LGHNA and CDR2 YSLEER. The CDR3 has 15 amino acids. With 0 bases clipped from V and 3 bases from J, the junction kept 5 bases outside the gene matches. In DNA, the CDR3 is TGCGCCAGCAGCCAAGAATATCGACAGGGCTACGAGCAGTACTTC. Amino acid sequence: CASSQEYRQGYEQYF.

The chain recombines TRBV7-3 with TRBJ1-6, with D perhaps TRBD1 (6 bases). The V and J ends lost 4 bases and 6 bases respectively, with 10 bases between them. The CDR3 runs 14 residues. Germline V gene sequence: CDR1 SGHTA, CDR2 FQGTGA. The CDR3 protein is CASSSTGRNSPLHF. CDR3 nucleotides: TGTGCCAGCAGCTCTACAGGGCGTAATTCACCCCTCCACTTT. The full variable domain, rest sourced from reference TRBV7-3 and TRBJ1-6, is GAGVSQTPSNKVTEKGKYVELRCDPISGHTALYWYRQSLGQGPEFLIYFQGTGAADDSGLPNDRFFAVRPEGSVSTLKIQRTERGDSAVYLCASSSTGRNSPLHFGNGTRLTVT.

The CDR3 region is CASGGQGRDTQYF. Written as DNA, the CDR3 is TGTGCTAGTGGGGGACAGGGTAGAGATACGCAGTATTTT. V and J are TRBV12-5 and TRBJ2-3; 9 nucleotides align to TRBD1. CDR3 length: 13 residues. J gave up 5 bases and V 6 bases, and 3 bases lay outside the gene matches. The germline CDR1 and CDR2 sequences are LGHNT and FRNRAP.

This chain uses TRBV5-8 with TRBJ1-5; TRBD1 matches 8 bases. Germline CDR1 and CDR2: SGHTS and YDEGEE. The CDR3 covers 15 residues. J gave up 9 bases and V 0 bases, and 8 bases lay outside the gene matches. DNA of the CDR3: TGTGCCAGCAGCTTGGGTGGACAGGGCTTTCGGCCCCAGCATTTT. Its translation is CASSLGGQGFRPQHF.

The V call is TRBV9, the J call TRBJ2-7; D is uncertain. The germline V gene has CDR1 SGDLS and CDR2 YYNGEE. This CDR3 region has 14 residues. V was shortened by 0 bases and J by 4 bases, with 11 bases between the two germline ends. Here the CDR3 DNA reads TGTGCCAGCAGCGTAGCGGAGCTAGAATACGAGCAGTACTTC. Its protein is CASSVAELEYEQYF.